This T cell receptor beta chain was observed in a study of shared clonotypes between healthy human individuals. General study results and limits: Naive CD4 clonotype sharing across a handful of donors was about 5%.

The study drew its donors from healthy HIV-negative adults without recent acute infections or vaccinations. A CD45RA+ naive subset and a CD45RA-negative memory subset were split from CD4+ cells. This clone was found a few times. Its antigen is currently unknown. Generated by immunoSEQ multiplex PCR, the TCRdb table keeps only in-frame clones and is missing some. The sample lists under 850,000 clones, over 55% occurring once. Sequenced sample: memory CD4+ T cells sorted from blood. As for subset: CD45RA-negative fraction. The TCR originated in a woman aged 25 to 39 in good health.

The CDR3 bases are TGTGCCACCAAAAGACAGGGACTTTACACCGGGGAGCTGTTTTTT. It encodes CATKRQGLYTGELFF. The gene calls are TRBV28 and TRBJ2-2, with D maybe TRBD1 (7 bases). CDR3 size: 15 residues. The V gene's germline CDR1 is MDHEN and CDR2 SYDVKM. Trimming removed 10 bases at V and 3 bases at J, with 18 bases between.